The present T cell receptor beta chain was sequenced within a study of blood T cell repertoires in COVID-19. Study-wide context: Acute and convalescent COVID-19 samples came from the United States, Italy and Spain.

The sample holds a few counts of this clone. The CDR3 totals 16 residues. Per the germline V gene, CDR1 is MGHDK and CDR2 is SYGVNS. V was clipped by 3 bases and J by 2 bases, with 14 bases between them. Profiling relied on immunoSEQ multiplex PCR, and the TCRdb table lists in-frame clones only, not all of them. The repertoire holds 150,000 to 200,000 clones, with 75% to 85% as singletons. The TCR was taken from a woman between 40 and 50 years old with COVID-19, enrolled during active disease. Sequences were obtained from peripheral blood. The chain joins TRBV25-1 to TRBJ1-5, with D tentatively TRBD1 (5 bases). The chain's CDR3 is CASSDDGSRGNQPQHF. In DNA form, the CDR3 reads TGTGCCAGCAGTGATGACGGGAGCAGGGGCAATCAGCCCCAGCATTTT.